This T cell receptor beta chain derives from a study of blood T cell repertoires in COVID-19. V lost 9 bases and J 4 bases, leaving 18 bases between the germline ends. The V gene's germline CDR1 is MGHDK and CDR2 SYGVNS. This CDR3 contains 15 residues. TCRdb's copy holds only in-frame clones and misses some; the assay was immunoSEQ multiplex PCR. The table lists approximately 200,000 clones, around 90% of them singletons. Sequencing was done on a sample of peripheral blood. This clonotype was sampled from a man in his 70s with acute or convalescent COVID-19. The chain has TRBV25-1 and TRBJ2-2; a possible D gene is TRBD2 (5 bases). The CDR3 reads CASGGREHPTGELFF. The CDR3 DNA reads TGTGCCAGTGGAGGTCGGGAACACCCCACCGGGGAGCTGTTTTTT.